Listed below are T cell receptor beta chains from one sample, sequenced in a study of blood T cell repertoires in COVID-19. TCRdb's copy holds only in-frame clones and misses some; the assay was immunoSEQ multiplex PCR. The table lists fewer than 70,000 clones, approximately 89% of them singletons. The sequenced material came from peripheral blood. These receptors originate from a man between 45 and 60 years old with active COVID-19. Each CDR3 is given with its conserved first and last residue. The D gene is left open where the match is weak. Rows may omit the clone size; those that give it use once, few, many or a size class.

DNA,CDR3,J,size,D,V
TGTGCCAGCAGGGGACAGTCCAATCAGCCCCAGCATTTT,CASRGQSNQPQHF,TRBJ1-5,-,TRBD1,TRBV2
TGTGCCAGCAGTTGGGGGGTCTCGGGCAATCAGCCCCAGCATTTT,CASSWGVSGNQPQHF,TRBJ1-5,-,-,TRBV6-6
TGTGCCAGCACGCGGGGCCCCACAGATACGCAGTATTTT,CASTRGPTDTQYF,TRBJ2-3,once,-,TRBV6-1
TGTGCCAGCTCACCTACCACCGGCACTGAAGCTTTCTTT,CASSPTTGTEAFF,TRBJ1-1,-,-,TRBV18
TGTGCCAGCAGCTTCGCAGGGGGAAGCAATCAGCCCCAGCATTTT,CASSFAGGSNQPQHF,TRBJ1-5,-,TRBD1,TRBV7-2
TGCGCCAGCAGCTTTGAAAGGGTATCTGGAGGGTTCTTC,CASSFERVSGGFF,TRBJ2-1,-,-,TRBV5-1
TGCGCCAGCAGCCCTCGGGACAGGGGGCAAGGGGCCAACGTCCTGACTTTC,CASSPRDRGQGANVLTF,TRBJ2-6,-,TRBD1,TRBV4-1
TGTGCCAGCAGTTCCGCAGGGACAGGATCTAATGAAAAACTGTTTTTT,CASSSAGTGSNEKLFF,TRBJ1-4,-,TRBD1,TRBV28
TGTGCCATCAGTGAGGGGACTTCAGGACAGCCCCAGCATTTT,CAISEGTSGQPQHF,TRBJ1-5,-,-,TRBV10-3
TGCGCCAGCAGCTTGGGGGCTCCGGGACAGGGGGCACGGTACCAAGAGACCCAGTACTTC,CASSLGAPGQGARYQETQYF,TRBJ2-5,-,TRBD1,TRBV5-1
TGTGCCAGCAGCACAGGGCCCTGGGGGACTGAAGCTTTCTTT,CASSTGPWGTEAFF,TRBJ1-1,-,-,TRBV5-8
TGTGCCATCAGTGAGAGGGCGGGTAGCGGGGGTCAAGAGACCCAGTACTTC,CAISERAGSGGQETQYF,TRBJ2-5,-,TRBD2,TRBV10-3
TGTGCCAGCAGCCTACTGACTAGCGGGGGTTACGAGCAGTACTTC,CASSLLTSGGYEQYF,TRBJ2-7,-,TRBD2,TRBV7-3
TGTGCCAGCAGTTACGGACACCTGAACACTGAAGCTTTCTTT,CASSYGHLNTEAFF,TRBJ1-1,-,-,TRBV6-5
TGTGCCAGCAGCCCTCGGACTAGTACGCAGTATTTT,CASSPRTSTQYF,TRBJ2-3,-,TRBD2,TRBV2
TGTGCCAGCAGTGAATCTCGACAAAACACTGAAGCTTTCTTT,CASSESRQNTEAFF,TRBJ1-1,few,-,TRBV2
TGTGCCAGCAGTGAAAGACAGACGATGGGCACTGAAGCTTTCTTT,CASSERQTMGTEAFF,TRBJ1-1,-,-,TRBV6-1
TGTGCCAGCAGCTTGGCGGGGGCCCGTTACAATGAGCAGTTCTTC,CASSLAGARYNEQFF,TRBJ2-1,once,-,TRBV7-3
TGTGCCAGCAGCAACAGGGTATTTCCCTACGAGCAGTACTTC,CASSNRVFPYEQYF,TRBJ2-7,-,-,TRBV7-6
TGCGCCAGCAGCCAAGATCGGGGAAGGGCCACCGGGGAGCTGTTTTTT,CASSQDRGRATGELFF,TRBJ2-2,-,-,TRBV4-3
TGTGCCTGGAGCGAGAATACCAACACTGAAGCTTTCTTT,CAWSENTNTEAFF,TRBJ1-1,-,-,TRBV30
TGTGCCAGCAGTGAACTGTGGGGACAGGGGGACCAGTTCTTC,CASSELWGQGDQFF,TRBJ2-1,-,TRBD1,TRBV6-1
TGTGCCAGCAGTTATAGTGGTCGGGATACGCAGTATTTT,CASSYSGRDTQYF,TRBJ2-3,-,-,TRBV6-5
TGTGCCTGGAGTACTCCGCAGGGTTTTGGGCCCCAGCATTTT,CAWSTPQGFGPQHF,TRBJ1-5,-,-,TRBV30
TGTGCCAGCAGCCAAACCGGGACTAGCGGGCTTAGCACAGATACGCAGTATTTT,CASSQTGTSGLSTDTQYF,TRBJ2-3,-,TRBD2,TRBV3-1/TRBV3-2
TGTGCCAGCAGCCCCGGGCGGGGGGGTTACGAGCAGTACTTC,CASSPGRGGYEQYF,TRBJ2-7,-,TRBD2,TRBV5-6
TGTGCCAGCAGCTTGACCCTAGCGGGGGAGAAACAAGAGACCCAGTACTTC,CASSLTLAGEKQETQYF,TRBJ2-5,once,TRBD2,TRBV7-3
TGTGCCATCAGTGACGGAACAGGTTATCCTGGCTACACCTTC,CAISDGTGYPGYTF,TRBJ1-2,once,-,TRBV10-3
TGTGCCAGCTCACCGGCCCAGGGCGGTGAAAAACTGTTTTTT,CASSPAQGGEKLFF,TRBJ1-4,-,-,TRBV18
TGCGCCAGCAGCCAGAACCCAGGGTCCGGAAACACCATATATTTT,CASSQNPGSGNTIYF,TRBJ1-3,-,-,TRBV4-1
TGCGCCAGCAGCCCAACAGGGGCGACTGGCTACACCTTC,CASSPTGATGYTF,TRBJ1-2,-,TRBD1,TRBV5-1
TGCAGTGCTTTCACAGATTTTCAGTACTTC,CSAFTDFQYF,TRBJ2-4,-,-,TRBV20-1
TGTGCCAGCAGCCCAGTCGATGAGCAGTTCTTC,CASSPVDEQFF,TRBJ2-1,-,-,TRBV6-5
TGTGCCAGCAGCGCTAGGGGACAGGGACTACCCGGGGCCTACAATGAGCAGTTCTTC,CASSARGQGLPGAYNEQFF,TRBJ2-1,-,TRBD1,TRBV5-4
TGCAGCGTTGTGACAGGGGTTTATGGCTACACCTTC,CSVVTGVYGYTF,TRBJ1-2,-,TRBD1,TRBV29-1
TGTGCCAGCAGCCAACAAGTTAGTTCATGGGGCGAGACCCAGTACTTC,CASSQQVSSWGETQYF,TRBJ2-5,-,-,TRBV7-2
TGTGCCAGCAGCCAAGGACTAGCGGGGGCCTCCTACAATGAGCAGTTCTTC,CASSQGLAGASYNEQFF,TRBJ2-1,-,TRBD2,TRBV3-1/TRBV3-2
TGTGCCAGCAGCAGGGGACTACGAGGTGGGAACACTGAAGCTTTCTTT,CASSRGLRGGNTEAFF,TRBJ1-1,few,-,TRBV5-4
TGCGCCAGCAGTCAGGGGCAGGGCGGGGGGCGTCACAGGGATGGCTACACCTTC,CASSQGQGGGRHRDGYTF,TRBJ1-2,-,-,TRBV23-1
TGTGCCAGCAGCTTAGCTGGAGCTAGGGGTACGCAGTATTTT,CASSLAGARGTQYF,TRBJ2-3,-,-,TRBV7-9
TGTGCCGGCCACCGGGGGGTTAGCAATCAGCCCCAGCATTTT,CAGHRGVSNQPQHF,TRBJ1-5,-,-,TRBV21-1
TGTGCCAGTAAGCTGACAGGGACATCTTACAATGAGCAGTTCTTC,CASKLTGTSYNEQFF,TRBJ2-1,-,TRBD1,TRBV19
TGTGCCACCAGCAGAGAAATTGACTATTCCCCAGATACGCAGTATTTT,CATSREIDYSPDTQYF,TRBJ2-3,-,-,TRBV15
TGTGCCAGCAGTGACAGGGGACGAGCCAAAAACATTCAGTACTTC,CASSDRGRAKNIQYF,TRBJ2-4,-,TRBD1,TRBV6-2/TRBV6-3
TGTGCCAGCAGTTTACCGGTCTCTGGCTACACCTTC,CASSLPVSGYTF,TRBJ1-2,-,-,TRBV28
TGTGCCAGCAGCTTAATCTTTTCCGACAGAGCTAACTATGGCTACACCTTC,CASSLIFSDRANYGYTF,TRBJ1-2,-,-,TRBV7-9
TGTGCCAGCAGCTCCGGTCCAGGCTCCTACAATGAGCAGTTCTTC,CASSSGPGSYNEQFF,TRBJ2-1,-,-,TRBV9
TGCGCCAGCAGCTTGGCATACAATGAGCAGTTCTTC,CASSLAYNEQFF,TRBJ2-1,-,-,TRBV5-1
TGTGCCAGCAGCAAAAGCGGGGCTAGCACAGATACGCAGTATTTT,CASSKSGASTDTQYF,TRBJ2-3,-,TRBD2,TRBV5-5